This is a list of T cell receptor beta chains from one sample in a study of spatial heterogeneity in lung cancer. MiXCR was run by TCRdb on the 5' RACE reads, yielding one entry per CDR3 protein. The data hold 49,000 or so distinct CDR3 sequences, with 12% observed a single time. The sequencing here drew on PBMCs, taken at follow-up. The receptors stem from a male donor with early-stage non-small cell lung cancer. Each CDR3 is given with its conserved first and last residue. The D gene is left open where the match is weak. A clone size is listed for some rows: how often the clone was seen (once, few, many), or a class if it is expanded.

length,V,D,J,size,CDR3,DNA
16,TRBV15,.,TRBJ1-3,many,CATSSGPDHSGNTIYF,TGTGCCACCAGCAGCGGGCCGGATCACTCTGGAAACACCATATATTTT
14,TRBV7-2,.,TRBJ2-7,many,CASSAAGRGYEQYF,TGTGCCAGCAGCGCCGCCGGGCGGGGCTACGAGCAGTACTTC
17,TRBV6-2/TRBV6-3,.,TRBJ1-5,many,CASSYSRRPYSNQPQHF,TGTGCCAGCAGTTACTCGCGGCGGCCGTATAGCAATCAGCCCCAGCATTTT
12,TRBV20-1,.,TRBJ1-4,many,CSARQQNEKLFF,TGCAGTGCTAGACAACAGAATGAAAAACTGTTTTTT
15,TRBV7-9,.,TRBJ2-7,many,CASSLASGGIGEQYF,TGTGCCAGCAGCCTTGCGTCTGGGGGAATTGGCGAGCAGTACTTC
12,TRBV20-1,.,TRBJ1-1,few,CSARARQKEAFF,TGCAGTGCTAGAGCTCGTCAGAAGGAAGCTTTCTTT
14,TRBV6-2/TRBV6-3,.,TRBJ2-3,many,CASSYSTATDTQYF,TGTGCCAGCAGTTACTCTACGGCCACAGATACGCAGTATTTT
15,TRBV11-1,.,TRBJ2-2,many,CASSPGGRNTGELFF,TGTGCCAGCAGCCCCGGGGGTAGGAACACCGGGGAGCTGTTTTTT
18,TRBV7-6,TRBD2,TRBJ2-4,many,CASSLGRAASGLGNIQYF,TGTGCCAGCAGCTTAGGCAGGGCTGCTAGCGGGCTCGGGAACATTCAGTACTTC
17,TRBV25-1,TRBD2,TRBJ2-2,.,CASTSSAGGPRSGELFF,TGTGCCAGCACCTCCAGCGCGGGGGGGCCCCGATCCGGGGAGCTGTTTTTT
16,TRBV4-3,.,TRBJ1-6,many,CASSQGLSRVGSPLHF,TGCGCCAGCAGCCAAGGCCTTTCCAGGGTTGGGTCACCCCTCCACTTT
14,TRBV28,TRBD1,TRBJ2-5,.,CASSSTGGIETQYF,TGTGCCAGCAGTTCTACAGGGGGCATTGAGACCCAGTACTTC
12,TRBV20-1,.,TRBJ2-1,few,CSGTNSYNEQFF,TGCAGTGGGACCAACTCCTACAATGAGCAGTTCTTC
16,TRBV6-2/TRBV6-3,.,TRBJ1-3,.,CASSDGTSILGNTIYF,TGTGCCAGCAGTGACGGGACAAGCATTCTTGGAAACACCATATATTTT
15,TRBV12-3/TRBV12-4,TRBD2,TRBJ2-3,.,CASSLYLADTDTQYF,TGTGCCAGCAGTTTATACCTAGCGGACACAGATACGCAGTATTTT
15,TRBV4-3,TRBD2,TRBJ2-1,many,CASSQVVAGAYEQFF,TGCGCCAGCAGCCAGGTTGTAGCGGGAGCTTATGAGCAGTTCTTC
16,TRBV25-1,TRBD2,TRBJ2-1,few,CASSALAGESYNEQFF,TGTGCCAGCAGTGCTCTAGCGGGAGAGTCCTACAATGAGCAGTTCTTC
13,TRBV7-2,.,TRBJ2-1,.,CASNRVQSNEQFF,TGTGCCAGCAACAGGGTGCAATCCAATGAGCAGTTCTTC
14,TRBV7-9,.,TRBJ1-1,few,CASSLVGMNTEAFF,TGTGCCAGCAGCTTAGTGGGAATGAACACTGAAGCTTTCTTT
11,TRBV12-3/TRBV12-4,.,TRBJ2-1,many,CASKTYNEQFF,TGTGCCAGCAAAACGTACAATGAGCAGTTCTTC
14,TRBV24-1,.,TRBJ1-5,many,CATSDFGSNQPQHF,TGTGCCACCAGTGATTTTGGGAGCAATCAGCCCCAGCATTTT
16,TRBV3-1,.,TRBJ2-2,.,CASSQVAPSNTGELFF,TGTGCCAGCAGCCAGGTAGCGCCCTCGAACACCGGGGAGCTGTTTTTT
16,TRBV7-2,.,TRBJ2-7,.,CASSRVSTSSGNEQYF,TGTGCCAGCAGCCGCGTAAGCACAAGCAGCGGTAACGAGCAGTACTTC
15,TRBV5-4,TRBD1,TRBJ2-1,.,CASSAPGTGNNEQFF,TGTGCCAGCAGCGCACCCGGGACAGGAAACAATGAGCAGTTCTTC
13,TRBV10-3,TRBD2,TRBJ2-7,few,CAIKASGNFEQYF,TGTGCCATCAAGGCTAGCGGGAATTTCGAGCAGTACTTC